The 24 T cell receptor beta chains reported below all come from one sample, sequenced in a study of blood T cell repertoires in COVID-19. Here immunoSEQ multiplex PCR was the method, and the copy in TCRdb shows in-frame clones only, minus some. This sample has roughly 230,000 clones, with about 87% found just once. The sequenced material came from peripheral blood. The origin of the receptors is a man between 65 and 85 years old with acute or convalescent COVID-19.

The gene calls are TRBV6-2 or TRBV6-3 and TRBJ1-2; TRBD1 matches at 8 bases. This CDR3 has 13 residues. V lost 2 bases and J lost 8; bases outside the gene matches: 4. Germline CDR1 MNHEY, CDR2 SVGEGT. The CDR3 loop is CASSYRTGLGYTF. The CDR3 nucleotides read TGTGCCAGCAGTTACCGGACAGGGTTGGGCTACACCTTC.

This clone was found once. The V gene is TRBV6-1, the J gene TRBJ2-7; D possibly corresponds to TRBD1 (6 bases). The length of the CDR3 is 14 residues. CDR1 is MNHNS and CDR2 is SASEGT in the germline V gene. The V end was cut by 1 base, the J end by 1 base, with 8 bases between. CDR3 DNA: TGTGCCAGCAGTGAAGACAGGGTTTCCTACGAGCAGTACTTC. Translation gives CASSEDRVSYEQYF.

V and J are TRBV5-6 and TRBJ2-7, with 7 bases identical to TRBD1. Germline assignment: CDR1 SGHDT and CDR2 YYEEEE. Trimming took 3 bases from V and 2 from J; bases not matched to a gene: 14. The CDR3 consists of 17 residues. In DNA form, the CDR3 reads TGTGCCAGCAGCTCGATTGACAGGGCCCGACCCCCCTACGAGCAGTACTTC. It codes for CASSSIDRARPPYEQYF.

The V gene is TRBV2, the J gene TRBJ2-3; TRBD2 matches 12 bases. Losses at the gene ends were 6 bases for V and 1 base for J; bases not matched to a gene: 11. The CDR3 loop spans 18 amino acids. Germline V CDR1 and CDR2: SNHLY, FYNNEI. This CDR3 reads CASSRASGRVVGTDTQYF. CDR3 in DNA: TGTGCCAGCAGCCGAGCTAGCGGGAGGGTGGTAGGCACAGATACGCAGTATTTT.

As DNA, the CDR3 is TGTGCCAGTAGCGATCAGGGGTTTCAGCCCCAGCATTTT. As protein: CASSDQGFQPQHF. The chain recombines TRBV19 with TRBJ1-5; perhaps TRBD1 as D (6 bases). V lost 6 bases, J lost 6 bases, and 12 bases lay in between. Germline values: CDR1 LNHDA, CDR2 SQIVND (reference sequence). The CDR3 spans 13 residues.

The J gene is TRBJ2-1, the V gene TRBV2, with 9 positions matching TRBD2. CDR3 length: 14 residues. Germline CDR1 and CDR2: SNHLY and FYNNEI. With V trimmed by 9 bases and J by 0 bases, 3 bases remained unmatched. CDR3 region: CASKAGGSYNEQFF. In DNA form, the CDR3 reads TGTGCCAGTAAAGCGGGAGGCTCCTACAATGAGCAGTTCTTC.

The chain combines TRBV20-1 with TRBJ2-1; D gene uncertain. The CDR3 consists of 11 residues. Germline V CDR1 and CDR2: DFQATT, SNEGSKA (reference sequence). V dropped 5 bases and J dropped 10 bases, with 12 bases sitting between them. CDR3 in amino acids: CSAPRFGEQFF. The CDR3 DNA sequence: TGCAGTGCTCCTAGGTTTGGCGAGCAGTTCTTC.

The CDR3 sequence is CASSPYYRTRGGDTQYF. In DNA form, the CDR3 reads TGTGCCAGCTCACCCTATTATCGGACAAGAGGTGGAGATACGCAGTATTTT. The chain combines TRBV18 with TRBJ2-3; weak D call: TRBD1 (5 bases). Deletions cut 3 bases from V and 5 bases from J, with 21 bases between. CDR1 and CDR2 (germline): KGHSH, LQKENI. There are 17 residues in the CDR3.

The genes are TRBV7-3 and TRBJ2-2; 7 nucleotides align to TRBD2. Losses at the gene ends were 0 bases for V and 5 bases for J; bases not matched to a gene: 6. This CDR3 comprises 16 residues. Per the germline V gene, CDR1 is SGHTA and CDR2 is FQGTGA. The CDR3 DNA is TGTGCCAGCAGCTTAACGGGGACTATCAGGACCGGGGAGCTGTTTTTT. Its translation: CASSLTGTIRTGELFF.

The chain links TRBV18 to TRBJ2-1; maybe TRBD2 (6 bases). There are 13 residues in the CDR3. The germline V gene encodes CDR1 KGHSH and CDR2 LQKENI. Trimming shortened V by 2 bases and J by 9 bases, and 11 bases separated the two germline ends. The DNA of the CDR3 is TGTGCCAGCTCACCATTGGGGGGTAGTGAGCAGTTCTTC. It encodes CASSPLGGSEQFF.

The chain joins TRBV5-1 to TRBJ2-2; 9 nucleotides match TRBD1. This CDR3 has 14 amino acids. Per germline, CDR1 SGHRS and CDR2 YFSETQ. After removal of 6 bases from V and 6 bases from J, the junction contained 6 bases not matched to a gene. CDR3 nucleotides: TGCGCCAGCACCCCAGGGACAGGGCCCGGGGAGCTGTTTTTT. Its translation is CASTPGTGPGELFF.

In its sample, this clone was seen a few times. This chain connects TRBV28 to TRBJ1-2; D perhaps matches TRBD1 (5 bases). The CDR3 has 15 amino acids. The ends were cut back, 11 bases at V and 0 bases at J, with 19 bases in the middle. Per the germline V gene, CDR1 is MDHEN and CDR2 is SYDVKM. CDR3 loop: CAGGKGQPSNYGYTF. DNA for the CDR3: TGTGCCGGGGGGAAAGGGCAACCTTCTAACTATGGCTACACCTTC.

CDR3 region: CASSELSGDTEAFF. For the CDR3, the DNA is TGTGCCAGCAGTGAATTGTCAGGGGACACTGAAGCTTTCTTT. V gene TRBV2 combines with J gene TRBJ1-1, with D tentatively TRBD1 (6 bases). V was clipped by 2 bases and J by 3 bases, with 10 bases between them. This CDR3 spans 14 amino acids. Looked up from germline, CDR1 is SNHLY and CDR2 is FYNNEI.

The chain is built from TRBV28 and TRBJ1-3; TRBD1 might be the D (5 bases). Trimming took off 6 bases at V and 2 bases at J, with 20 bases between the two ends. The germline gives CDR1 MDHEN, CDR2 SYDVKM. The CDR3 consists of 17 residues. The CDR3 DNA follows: TGTGCCAGCAGCCCGTACGCACCCGACAGAACTGGAAACACCATATATTTT. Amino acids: CASSPYAPDRTGNTIYF.

As DNA, the CDR3 is TGTGCCAGTAGTTCTGGACTAGCGGGTGATTACGGATACGAGCAGTACTTC. It is translated as CASSSGLAGDYGYEQYF. This chain links TRBV19 with TRBJ2-7; 11 bases map to TRBD2. From germline, CDR1 is LNHDA and CDR2 SQIVND (reference sequence). The ends lost 5 bases at V and 4 bases at J; junction bases unmatched: 13. There are 17 residues in the CDR3.

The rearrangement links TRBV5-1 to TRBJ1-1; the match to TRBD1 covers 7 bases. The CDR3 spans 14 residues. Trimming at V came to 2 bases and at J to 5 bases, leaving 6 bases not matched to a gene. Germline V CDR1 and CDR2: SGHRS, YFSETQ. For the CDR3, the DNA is TGCGCCAGCAGCTTCGAACAGGGGTTGACTGAAGCTTTCTTT. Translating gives CASSFEQGLTEAFF.

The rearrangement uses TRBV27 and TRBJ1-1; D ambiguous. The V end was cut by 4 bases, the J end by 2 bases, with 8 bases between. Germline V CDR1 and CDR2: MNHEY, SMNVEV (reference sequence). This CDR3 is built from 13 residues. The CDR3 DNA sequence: TGTGCCAGCAGTTCACCTAGAAACACTGAAGCTTTCTTT. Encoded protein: CASSSPRNTEAFF.

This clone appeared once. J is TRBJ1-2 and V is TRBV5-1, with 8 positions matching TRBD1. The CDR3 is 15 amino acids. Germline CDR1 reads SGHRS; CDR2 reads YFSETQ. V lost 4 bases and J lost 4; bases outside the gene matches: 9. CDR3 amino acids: CASSPDSGGSYGYTF. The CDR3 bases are TGCGCCAGCAGCCCAGACTCAGGGGGCAGCTATGGCTACACCTTC.

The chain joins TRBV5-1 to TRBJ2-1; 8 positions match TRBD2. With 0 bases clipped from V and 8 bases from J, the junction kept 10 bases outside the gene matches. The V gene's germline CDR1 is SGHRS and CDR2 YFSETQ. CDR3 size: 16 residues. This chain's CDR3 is CASSLAGSGSSDEQFF. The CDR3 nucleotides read TGCGCCAGCAGCTTGGCCGGAAGCGGGAGTTCTGATGAGCAGTTCTTC.

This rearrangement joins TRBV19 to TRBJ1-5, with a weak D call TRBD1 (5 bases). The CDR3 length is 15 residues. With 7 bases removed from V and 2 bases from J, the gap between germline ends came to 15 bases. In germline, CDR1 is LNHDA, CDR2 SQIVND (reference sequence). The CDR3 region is CASIPQGAGNQPQHF. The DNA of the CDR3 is TGTGCCAGTATCCCTCAGGGTGCCGGCAATCAGCCCCAGCATTTT. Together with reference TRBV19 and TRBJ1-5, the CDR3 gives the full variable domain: DGGITQSPKYLFRKEGQNVTLSCEQNLNHDAMYWYRQDPGQGLRLIYYSQIVNDFQKGDIAEGYSVSREKKESFPLTVTSAQKNPTAFYLCASIPQGAGNQPQHFGDGTRLSIL.

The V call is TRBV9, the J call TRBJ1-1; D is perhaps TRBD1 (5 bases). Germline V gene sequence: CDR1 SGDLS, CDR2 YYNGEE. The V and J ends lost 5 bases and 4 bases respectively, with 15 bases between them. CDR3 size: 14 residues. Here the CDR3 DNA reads TGTGCCAGCAGGAGGGGAGGGGCGGGCACTGAAGCTTTCTTT. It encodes CASRRGGAGTEAFF.

CDR3 protein: CASSFSTGNLYEQYF. As DNA, the CDR3 is TGTGCCAGCAGCTTTAGTACAGGGAATTTATACGAGCAGTACTTC. The chain has TRBV5-8 and TRBJ2-7, with D perhaps TRBD1 (6 bases). V was cut by 2 bases and J by 4 bases, with 16 bases left in between. Germline CDR1 is SGHTS and CDR2 is YDEGEE. The CDR3 totals 15 residues.

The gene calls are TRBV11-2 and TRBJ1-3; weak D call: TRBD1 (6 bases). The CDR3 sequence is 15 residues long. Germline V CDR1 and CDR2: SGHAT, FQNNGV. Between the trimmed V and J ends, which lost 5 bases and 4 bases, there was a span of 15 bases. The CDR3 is CASSTTGTGGNTIYF. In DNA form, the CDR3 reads TGTGCCAGCAGCACCACAGGGACGGGAGGAAACACCATATATTTT.

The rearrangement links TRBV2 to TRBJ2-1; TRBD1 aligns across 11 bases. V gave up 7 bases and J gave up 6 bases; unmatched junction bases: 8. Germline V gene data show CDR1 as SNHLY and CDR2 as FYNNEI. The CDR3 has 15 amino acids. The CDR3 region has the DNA TGTGCCAGCACCCTATCGGGGACAGGGGGCAATGAGCAGTTCTTC. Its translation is CASTLSGTGGNEQFF.